The source of this TCR beta chain is a study of siplizumab effects on memory and regulatory T cells (dated by TCRdb to about 2019). Notes on the research overall: The study examined how the anti-CD2 antibody siplizumab affects alloreactive T-cell subsets in allogeneic mixed lymphocyte reactions built from human PBMCs.

The library relied on the immunoSEQ multiplex PCR assay. Approximately 100,000 TCR templates per sample were assayed on the deep sequencing platform. Genomic DNA extracted from sorted T cells was used for TCRbeta CDR3 sequencing. The authors' analysis ran thus. The R programming language was used for clonal analysis of the TCRbeta CDR3 data. Alloreactive CD4+ and CD8+ clones were identified by comparing unstimulated samples to CFSE-low samples taken after the reaction. Regulatory or non-regulatory origin was assigned to alloreactive CD4+ clones by matching of sequences to sorted unstimulated Treg and non-Treg repertoires. The clones in this table, taken by TCRdb from immuneACCESS, are in-frame only. Not every clone is retained; where verified, under half of the shortfall comes from an unresolved V gene, and the cause of the rest is unknown. V and J calls and clone size are copied from that table; D and trimming were computed from the DNA. Counted in this sample were approximately 100,000 clones; about 93% of them appeared once. Together, the top ten hold 12% of the sample.

Sorted unstimulated T cells and proliferating T cells recovered from mixed lymphocyte reactions were subjected to TCRbeta CDR3 sequencing. Fresh whole blood from 9 to 10 HLA-typed healthy donors served as the source for isolating PBMCs. Unstimulated CD4+ non-regulatory T cells were FACS-sorted to map the origin of alloreactive clones. A note on this clone: Its target antigen remains unknown. One base away there is no much larger clone; base qualities are not given.

Taken from the germline V gene, the CDR1 and CDR2 loops are SGHTA and FQGNSA. CDR3 length: 14 amino acids, cysteine to phenylalanine. Only CDR3 DNA is held: 42 bases, read in frame from base 1. Trimming removed 1 base from V and 5 bases from J, leaving 12 bases between the germline ends. Overall results and qualifications from the work: Siplizumab significantly reduced the cumulative frequency of alloreactive sequences traceable to unstimulated CD4+ memory T cells. In reactions with siplizumab, an average of about 69% of mappable alloreactive CD4+ clones were Treg-derived, compared with 26.9% in control reactions. Whether proliferating Tregs from siplizumab cultures were suppressive was not functionally confirmed. Roughly 80-95% of proliferating CD4+ or CD8+ clones could not be assigned a naive or memory phenotype. Unstimulated naive T cells appeared to be more diverse than memory T cells, and naive cells seemed to make a substantial contribution to the alloresponse. Sequences below about 10^-5 frequency were poorly captured, so only a minor fraction of alloreactive clones could be mapped to unstimulated subsets.

The chain was built from TRBV7-2 and TRBJ2-7; perhaps TRBD2 is the D gene, with 6 bases matching. This TCR was sampled from a human donor in good health. Material for sequencing was non-Treg CD4+ T cells sorted from blood. The sample's cell subset or site label, in plain terms: FACS-sorted unstimulated CD4+ non-regulatory T cells. The sequenced DNA: TGTGCCAGCAGCTTAGTGGCGGGAAGGGACGAGCAGTACTTC. Its translation reads: CASSLVAGRDEQYF.